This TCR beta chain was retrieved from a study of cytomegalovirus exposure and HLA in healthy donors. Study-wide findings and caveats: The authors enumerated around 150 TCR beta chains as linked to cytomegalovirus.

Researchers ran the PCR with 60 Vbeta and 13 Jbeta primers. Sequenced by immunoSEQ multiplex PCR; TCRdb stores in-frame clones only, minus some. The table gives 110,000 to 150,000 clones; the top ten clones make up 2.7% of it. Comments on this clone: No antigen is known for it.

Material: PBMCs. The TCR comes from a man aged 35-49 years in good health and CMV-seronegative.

The CDR3 loop reads CAISGPGSEQYF. In DNA, the CDR3 is TGTGCCATCAGCGGGCCTGGGAGCGAGCAGTACTTC. The rearrangement joins TRBV10-3 to TRBJ2-7, with a tentative D call TRBD2 (5 bases). The CDR3 runs 12 residues. Per germline, CDR1 ENHRY and CDR2 SYGVKD. V lost 6 bases and J lost 6, with 12 bases in between.